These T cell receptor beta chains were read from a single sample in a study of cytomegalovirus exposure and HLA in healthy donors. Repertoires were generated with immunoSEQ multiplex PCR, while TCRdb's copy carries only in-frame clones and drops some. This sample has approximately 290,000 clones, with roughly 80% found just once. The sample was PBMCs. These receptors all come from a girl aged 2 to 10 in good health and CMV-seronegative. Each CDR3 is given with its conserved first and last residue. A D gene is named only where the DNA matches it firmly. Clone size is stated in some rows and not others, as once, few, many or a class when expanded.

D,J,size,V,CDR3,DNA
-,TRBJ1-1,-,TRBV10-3,CAISESFRVEAFF,TGTGCCATCAGTGAGTCATTCCGGGTCGAAGCTTTCTTT
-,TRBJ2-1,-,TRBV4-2,CASSQDGTEQFF,TGTGCCAGCAGCCAAGATGGGACAGAGCAGTTCTTC
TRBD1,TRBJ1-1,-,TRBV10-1,CASSEGGTNTEAFF,TGCGCCAGCAGTGAAGGGGGCACGAACACTGAAGCTTTCTTT
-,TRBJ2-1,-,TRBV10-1,CASRGTTTSYNEQFF,TGCGCCAGCCGCGGAACGACTACATCCTACAATGAGCAGTTCTTC
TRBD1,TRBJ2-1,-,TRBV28,CASSFTAGGEQFF,TGTGCCAGCAGTTTTACTGCAGGGGGTGAGCAGTTCTTC
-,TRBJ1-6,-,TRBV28,CASSLIQGRNSPLHF,TGTGCCAGCAGCCTAATACAGGGCCGGAATTCACCCCTCCACTTT
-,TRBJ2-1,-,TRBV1,CTSFPTSGRYNEQFF,TGCACCAGCTTCCCCACTAGCGGTCGTTACAATGAGCAGTTCTTC
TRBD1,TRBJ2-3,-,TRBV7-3,CASSEQGGTDTQYF,TGTGCCAGCAGCGAACAGGGGGGAACAGATACGCAGTATTTT
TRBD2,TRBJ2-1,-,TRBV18,CASSKGQGTSGGPYNEQFF,TGTGCCAGCTCTAAAGGACAGGGGACTAGCGGGGGTCCCTACAATGAGCAGTTCTTC
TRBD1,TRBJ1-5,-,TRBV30,CAWRRQGDNQPQHF,TGTGCCTGGAGACGGCAGGGGGACAATCAGCCCCAGCATTTT
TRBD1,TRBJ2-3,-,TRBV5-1,CASSHTGGLTDTQYF,TGCGCCAGCAGCCACACAGGGGGGCTCACAGATACGCAGTATTTT
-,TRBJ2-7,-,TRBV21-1,CASSKPGQGTYEQYF,TGTGCCAGCAGCAAACCGGGACAGGGGACTTACGAGCAGTACTTC
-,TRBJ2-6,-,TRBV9,CASSGLRGKVSSGANVLTF,TGTGCCAGCAGCGGACTCCGGGGTAAGGTGTCCTCTGGGGCCAACGTCCTGACTTTC
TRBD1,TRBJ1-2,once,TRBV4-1,CASSPLRDRDYGYTF,TGCGCCAGCAGCCCCCTCCGGGACAGGGACTATGGCTACACCTTC
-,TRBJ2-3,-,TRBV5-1,CASSLARRGRDPDTQYF,TGCGCCAGCAGCTTGGCCAGGAGGGGCAGGGATCCAGATACGCAGTATTTT
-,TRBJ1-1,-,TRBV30,CAWSVVVSTGQNTEAFF,TGTGCCTGGAGTGTAGTGGTATCAACAGGGCAGAACACTGAAGCTTTCTTT
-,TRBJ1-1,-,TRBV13,CASSSQGWNTEAFF,TGTGCCAGCAGCTCACAGGGTTGGAACACTGAAGCTTTCTTT
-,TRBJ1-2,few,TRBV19,CASSIVQGYGYTF,TGTGCCAGTAGTATAGTACAGGGTTATGGCTACACCTTC
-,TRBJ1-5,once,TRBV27,CASSLFAAEPQHF,TGTGCCAGCAGTTTATTTGCAGCGGAGCCCCAGCATTTT
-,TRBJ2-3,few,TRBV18,CASSPYPEDTQYF,TGTGCCAGCTCACCTTACCCAGAAGATACGCAGTATTTT
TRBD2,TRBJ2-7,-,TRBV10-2,CASSPAGTYEQYF,TGCGCCAGCAGTCCAGCGGGGACCTACGAGCAGTACTTC
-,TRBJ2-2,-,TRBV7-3,CASSSSRDTGELFF,TGTGCCAGCAGCTCGAGCAGGGACACCGGGGAGCTGTTTTTT
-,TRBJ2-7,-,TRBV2,CASSRAGVYEQYF,TGTGCCAGCAGTAGGGCGGGCGTTTACGAGCAGTACTTC
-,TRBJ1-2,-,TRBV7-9,CASSLDPHFYGYTF,TGTGCCAGCAGCTTAGACCCTCACTTCTATGGCTACACCTTC
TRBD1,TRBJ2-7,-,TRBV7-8,CASSLEAYLRQGRSYEQYF,TGTGCCAGCAGCTTAGAGGCTTACCTTCGACAGGGACGCTCCTACGAGCAGTACTTC
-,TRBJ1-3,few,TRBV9,CASMATASGNTIYF,TGTGCCAGTATGGCGACAGCCTCTGGAAACACCATATATTTT
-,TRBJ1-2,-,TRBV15,CATSSRQQVYGYTF,TGTGCCACCAGCAGTAGACAGCAAGTCTATGGCTACACCTTC
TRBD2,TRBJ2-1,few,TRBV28,CASSSLRLAGAYNEQFF,TGTGCCAGCAGTTCCCTCAGACTAGCGGGAGCCTACAATGAGCAGTTCTTC